Listed below are T cell receptor beta chains from one sample, sequenced in a study of T cells in Graves' hyperthyroidism and ophthalmopathy. One entry per CDR3 protein, called by TCRdb with MiXCR from the multiplex PCR reads. The repertoire has around 450,000 distinct CDR3 sequences, around 13% of them found once; the top ten carry 5% to 6%. Sequencing used blood. These receptors came from a woman younger than 35 with Graves' hyperthyroidism. CDR3s include the opening cysteine and the closing phenylalanine or tryptophan. The D gene is left open where the match is weak. The size of a clone is reported for some rows only, either as once, few or many, or as a class for expanded clones.

J gene,CDR3 length,V gene,clone size,D gene,CDR3 DNA,CDR3 protein
TRBJ2-7,13,TRBV2,many,.,TGTGCCAGCAGTGCGGTCGGTCCCTACGAGCAGTACTTC,CASSAVGPYEQYF
TRBJ1-2,15,TRBV13,few,TRBD1,TGTGCCAGCAGCCCTTCGCGGACAGGGGGATATGGCTACACCTTC,CASSPSRTGGYGYTF
TRBJ2-3,13,TRBV12-3/TRBV12-4,.,.,TGTGCCAGCTCCACTGACTCCACAGATGCGCAGTATTTT,CASSTDSTDAQYF
TRBJ1-5,14,TRBV15,few,.,TGTGCCACCAGCGGGGGAGCAAGCAATCAGCCCCAGCATTTT,CATSGGASNQPQHF
TRBJ2-7,12,TRBV30,few,.,TGTGCCTGGAGTGTATTACCCGCTGGGCAGTACTTC,CAWSVLPAGQYF
TRBJ1-2,14,TRBV5-1,.,TRBD1,TGCGCCAGCAGCTTGGCTGCGACAGGGACTGGCTACACCTTC,CASSLAATGTGYTF
TRBJ2-7,14,TRBV20-1,many,TRBD2,TGCAGTGCGCTTTCTAGCGGGGCCCCCTACGAGCAGTACTTC,CSALSSGAPYEQYF
TRBJ2-2,15,TRBV5-1,.,TRBD2,TGTGCCAGCAGCCAAGCGGGAGGGGACACCGGGGAGCTGTTTTTT,CASSQAGGDTGELFF
TRBJ2-1,13,TRBV20-1,many,.,TGCAGTGCTAGAGCGGGGGCTGACAATGAGCAGTTCTTC,CSARAGADNEQFF
TRBJ2-3,15,TRBV7-3,many,.,TGTGCCAGCAGTGTGACCGGGGGCCGCACAGATACGCAGTATTTT,CASSVTGGRTDTQYF
TRBJ2-2,16,TRBV6-1,.,TRBD2,TGTGCCAGCAGTCCACTAGCGGGAGCGGACACCGGGGAGCTGTTTTTT,CASSPLAGADTGELFF
TRBJ2-5,12,TRBV20-1,many,.,TGCAGTGCTGGACGGAAGAAAGAGACCCAGTACTTC,CSAGRKKETQYF
TRBJ2-7,16,TRBV10-3,.,.,TGTGCCATCAGTGATTGGCGTCCGAGCTCCTACAATGAGCAGTACTTC,CAISDWRPSSYNEQYF
TRBJ2-7,13,TRBV12-3/TRBV12-4,few,.,TGTGCCAGCAGTTTAGCGCCCAGGGTCGAGCAGTACTTC,CASSLAPRVEQYF
TRBJ1-2,14,TRBV19,.,TRBD1,TGTGCCAGTACCCTTACAGGGGGCGCAGGTGGCTACACCTTC,CASTLTGGAGGYTF
TRBJ1-1,15,TRBV11-2,many,.,TGTGCCAGCAGCCATCGACAGGAGGGAAACACTGAAGCTTTCTTT,CASSHRQEGNTEAFF
TRBJ2-3,13,TRBV20-1,few,TRBD2,TGCAGTGCTGGCAAGCGGGATAGGGATACGCAGTATTTT,CSAGKRDRDTQYF
TRBJ2-1,15,TRBV12-3/TRBV12-4,many,.,TGTGCCAGCAGTTGGACTGGCTCGTCCTACAATGAGCAGTTCTTC,CASSWTGSSYNEQFF
TRBJ2-5,10,TRBV28,many,.,TGTGCCAGCATCCAAGAGACCCAGTACTTC,CASIQETQYF
TRBJ2-1,10,TRBV20-1,many,.,TGCAGTGCTAGAGATAGTGAGCAGTTCTTC,CSARDSEQFF
TRBJ2-3,19,TRBV6-1,.,TRBD2,TGTGCCAGCACCCCGGACGCGTCTAGCGGGATGAGAGAAACAGATACGCAGTATTTT,CASTPDASSGMRETDTQYF
TRBJ1-1,15,TRBV11-2,many,.,TGTGCCAGCAGCTTAGTCAGAGGGTCCAACACTGAAGCTTTCTTT,CASSLVRGSNTEAFF
TRBJ2-3,18,TRBV6-1,.,TRBD2,TGTGCCAGCAGTGCCTCCCCGGTAACTAGCGGGATCACAGATACGCAGTATTTT,CASSASPVTSGITDTQYF
TRBJ1-5,15,TRBV20-1,.,TRBD1,TGCAGTGCGTCGGACAGGACAGCTAGCAATCAGCCCCAGCATTTT,CSASDRTASNQPQHF
TRBJ2-5,14,TRBV19,.,.,TGTGCCAGTACCACCGGAAGGGCACAAGAGACCCAGTACTTC,CASTTGRAQETQYF
TRBJ2-6,18,TRBV19,.,.,TGTGCCAGTAGGATGCAGGGTCATCGCGAGTCTGGGGCCAACGTCCTGACTTTC,CASRMQGHRESGANVLTF
TRBJ2-5,13,TRBV7-9,many,TRBD1,TGTGCCAGCATACGGGACAGTCAAGAGACCCAGTACTTC,CASIRDSQETQYF
TRBJ2-1,15,TRBV7-8,many,TRBD2,TGTGCCAGCAGCCGGAGACTAGCGGTAGGCCATGAGCAGTTCTTC,CASSRRLAVGHEQFF
TRBJ2-7,15,TRBV28,many,TRBD2,TGTGCCAGCAGTAGCCCGGGACTATCCTTCTACGAGCAGTACTTC,CASSSPGLSFYEQYF
TRBJ2-7,12,TRBV5-4,few,.,TGTGCCAGCAGCGAGGACAGTCACGAGCAGTACTTC,CASSEDSHEQYF
TRBJ2-1,15,TRBV20-1,many,TRBD2,TGCAGTGCTAGAGATGCCGGGACTAGCGGCAATGAGCAGTTCTTC,CSARDAGTSGNEQFF
TRBJ2-1,16,TRBV7-9,few,TRBD2,TGTGCCAGCAGCCCCCCCCCGCGGGAGGTCTACAATGAGCAGTTCTTC,CASSPPPREVYNEQFF
TRBJ2-5,16,TRBV19,.,TRBD1,TGTGCCAGTAGCACGGCAGGGGGCATGGGCCAAGAGACCCAGTACTTC,CASSTAGGMGQETQYF
TRBJ1-5,14,TRBV7-8,.,TRBD1,TGTGCCAGCAGCAAAGGGACAGGGGGTCAGCCCCAGCATTTT,CASSKGTGGQPQHF
TRBJ1-2,13,TRBV28,many,TRBD1,TGTGCCAGCGGGGGACAGCCTAACTATGGCTACACCTTC,CASGGQPNYGYTF
TRBJ1-1,18,TRBV5-1,many,TRBD1,TGCGCCAGCAGCTTGGTAGGACAGGGGGCAGGGAAGAACACTGAAGCTTTCTTT,CASSLVGQGAGKNTEAFF
TRBJ1-5,15,TRBV5-1,few,.,TGCGCCAGCAGCTTTGAAGGGGCGGATTACCAGCCCCAGCATTTT,CASSFEGADYQPQHF
TRBJ2-5,13,TRBV14,once,.,TGTGCCAGCAGCCAAACGGGGGCGGAGACCCAGTACTTC,CASSQTGAETQYF
TRBJ2-1,17,TRBV12-3/TRBV12-4,many,.,TGTGCCAGCAGTTTGGGAACTTTCAAACTAACCTACAATGAGCAGTTCTTC,CASSLGTFKLTYNEQFF
TRBJ1-2,16,TRBV20-1,few,.,TGCAGTGCTAGAGACCCGAAACGGCAAACTAACTATGGCTACACCTTC,CSARDPKRQTNYGYTF
TRBJ2-7,13,TRBV30,many,TRBD1,TGTGCCTCCGCGGGGGACAGGGTCTACGAGCAGTACTTC,CASAGDRVYEQYF
TRBJ1-1,11,TRBV29-1,many,.,TGCAGCGCATTGACAGACACTGAAGCTTTCTTT,CSALTDTEAFF
TRBJ1-2,15,TRBV28,.,.,TGTGCCAGCAGTAATTCGTACGACTTCTTTAATGGCTACACCTTC,CASSNSYDFFNGYTF
TRBJ2-1,14,TRBV3-1,.,.,TGTGCCAGCAGCCAAGCTCCCCAGGCGGGCGAGCAGTTCTTC,CASSQAPQAGEQFF
TRBJ2-5,16,TRBV13,few,TRBD1,TGTGCCAGCAGCTCCCGGGAAACACAGGGGCGGGAGACCCAGTACTTC,CASSSRETQGRETQYF
TRBJ1-2,15,TRBV7-8,.,.,TGTGCCAGCAGCTTAGACGCCAGGGATAACTATGGCTACACCTTC,CASSLDARDNYGYTF
TRBJ2-7,12,TRBV10-3,many,TRBD1,TGTGCCATTGGGACAGCGTCCTACGAGCAGTACTTC,CAIGTASYEQYF
TRBJ2-7,13,TRBV28,many,TRBD1,TGTGCCAGCAGGCCGACAGGGACCTACGAGCAGTACTTC,CASRPTGTYEQYF
TRBJ2-3,15,TRBV20-1,few,TRBD2,TGCAGTGCCCCCGACAGCGGGAGTGTGTCAGATACGCAGTATTTT,CSAPDSGSVSDTQYF
TRBJ1-2,11,TRBV30,.,TRBD1,TGTGCCTGGTCGACAGGGGCTGGCTACACCTTC,CAWSTGAGYTF
TRBJ2-1,15,TRBV20-1,.,.,TGCAGTGCTACAAGACTAGACGACGGAGGAAATGAGCCGCACTTC,CSATRLDDGGNEPHF
TRBJ2-7,14,TRBV5-1,few,.,TGCGCCAGCAGCTTGGATACTGAGGGGTACGAGCAGTACTTC,CASSLDTEGYEQYF
TRBJ2-3,15,TRBV7-2,many,.,TGTGCCAGCAGCTTGGGGCGACTCCGCACAGATACGCAGTATTTT,CASSLGRLRTDTQYF
TRBJ2-1,16,TRBV6-1,many,TRBD2,TGTGCCAGCAGGAAGAGTGGCGGGAGGCCGTACAATGAGCAGTTCTTC,CASRKSGGRPYNEQFF
TRBJ1-1,14,TRBV27,many,.,TGTGCCAGCAGTTTATCTAACAGGGCTACTGAAGCTTTCTTT,CASSLSNRATEAFF